The rows below give T cell receptor beta chains drawn from one sample of a study of blood T cell repertoires in COVID-19. Repertoires were generated with immunoSEQ multiplex PCR, while TCRdb's copy carries only in-frame clones and drops some. Counted here are around 93,000 clones, about 87% occurring once; the ten biggest clones make up 8.5% to 14%. Material: peripheral blood. These receptors originate from a man older than 75 with acute or convalescent COVID-19. The CDR3 runs from the conserved cysteine through the conserved F or W. The D gene is left open where the match is weak. Some rows have no size entry. The others give once, few or many, or a class for an expanded clone.

clone_size d_call j_call v_call cdr3_nt cdr3_aa
NA NA TRBJ1-1 TRBV19 TGTGCCAGTAGCCGTATGTATGACAGGAACGCCAGGGCCCAAGCTTTCTTT CASSRMYDRNARAQAFF
few NA TRBJ1-1 TRBV19 TGTGCCAGTAGCGACAGCCTGGGCACTGAAGCTTTCTTT CASSDSLGTEAFF
NA TRBD2 TRBJ2-3 TRBV7-2 TGTGCCAGCAGCTCAAGACTAGCGGGAGGAGCGCAGTATTTT CASSSRLAGGAQYF
NA NA TRBJ2-1 TRBV6-1 TGTGCCAGCAGGGAAAAAAGGGCAGGGTCCTCCTACAATGAGCAGTTCTTC CASREKRAGSSYNEQFF
NA TRBD2 TRBJ2-3 TRBV7-9 TGTGCCAGCAGCCCCGGGACTAGCGGGAGTCTGTCGGATACGCAGTATTTT CASSPGTSGSLSDTQYF
NA NA TRBJ1-6 TRBV3-1/TRBV3-2 TGTGCCAGCAGCCATGCGACCGGGAGGGACACCCTCCACTTT CASSHATGRDTLHF
NA TRBD1 TRBJ2-1 TRBV7-6 TGTGCCAGCAGCAACCGGGACAGTGTATCGAGCTCCTACAATGAGCAGTTCTTC CASSNRDSVSSSYNEQFF
NA TRBD1 TRBJ1-1 TRBV19 TGTGCCAGTAGTATCCAGGGGGGGAACACTGAAGCTTTCTTT CASSIQGGNTEAFF
NA TRBD1 TRBJ2-6 TRBV19 TGTGCCAGTAGCCAAACAGGGGAAGGGTCTGGGGCCAACGTCCTGACTTTC CASSQTGEGSGANVLTF
NA NA TRBJ1-6 TRBV29-1 TGCAGCGTTGTGGTCCAGCCGGGTTCACCCCTCCACTTT CSVVVQPGSPLHF
NA TRBD1 TRBJ2-7 TRBV7-2 TGTGCCAGCAGCCCACTCTGGGGAGGAACAGGGGGCTTAGGCTACGAGCAGTACTTC CASSPLWGGTGGLGYEQYF
NA NA TRBJ1-1 TRBV10-3 TGTGCCATCAGTGAGAGGGGGTATGAAGCTTTCTTT CAISERGYEAFF
NA NA TRBJ1-3 TRBV2 TGTGCCAGCAGTAAGGGGATCTCTGGAAACACCATATATTTT CASSKGISGNTIYF
NA NA TRBJ2-6 TRBV19 TGTGCCAGTAGGGCGGAGGTCTCTGGGGCCAACGTCCTGACTTTC CASRAEVSGANVLTF
once NA TRBJ1-5 TRBV6-5 TGTGCCAGCCGGTACCCTAATCAGCCCCAGCATTTT CASRYPNQPQHF
NA TRBD1 TRBJ2-7 TRBV28 TGTGCCAGCAGTGGGACAGGGAGCTCCTACGAGCAGTACTTC CASSGTGSSYEQYF
NA NA TRBJ1-1 TRBV10-3 TGTGCCATCAGTGAGTCGACGGGGGGCAGCGGAGCTTTCTTT CAISESTGGSGAFF
NA TRBD1 TRBJ2-7 TRBV11-2 TGTGCCAGCAGCCGACAGGGCTACGAGCAGTACTTC CASSRQGYEQYF
NA TRBD2 TRBJ2-1 TRBV5-1 TGCGCCAGCAGCTTGGACATGACTAGCGGAAACAATGAGCAGTTCTTC CASSLDMTSGNNEQFF
NA NA TRBJ1-2 TRBV9 TGTGCCAGCAGCCTCGGGTCCCTTGGCGACTATGGCTACACCTTC CASSLGSLGDYGYTF
NA TRBD1 TRBJ2-1 TRBV6-5 TGTGCCAGCAGTTACTCGGGACAGGGGGAGTTCTTC CASSYSGQGEFF
NA TRBD1 TRBJ1-2 TRBV7-6 TGTGCCAGCAGCTTCGGGACAGCCGCTAACTATGGCTACACCTTC CASSFGTAANYGYTF
NA TRBD1 TRBJ2-6 TRBV27 TGTGCCAGCAGTCGAGCGCCAGGGGGCGCCATTGGGGCCAACGTCCTGACTTTC CASSRAPGGAIGANVLTF
NA TRBD2 TRBJ2-7 TRBV6-2/TRBV6-3 TGTGCCAGCAGCCATCGGACTAGCGGGGCCCTATACGAGCAGTACTTC CASSHRTSGALYEQYF
NA NA TRBJ1-6 TRBV5-1 TGCGCCAGCAGCACAGGGACTAATCCACCCCTCCACTTT CASSTGTNPPLHF
NA NA TRBJ2-1 TRBV30 TGTGCCTGGAGTGGTGGGGGGAATGAGCAGTTCTTC CAWSGGGNEQFF
NA NA TRBJ1-2 TRBV7-2 TGTGCCAGCAGCTCCAGTGGGAGGGGGGGCTATGGCTACACCTTC CASSSSGRGGYGYTF
NA NA TRBJ1-6 TRBV28 TGTGCCAGCACCCGACCCCCCCGTGGGGCAGGAGATAATTCACCCCTCCACTTT CASTRPPRGAGDNSPLHF
NA TRBD1 TRBJ2-7 TRBV15 TGTGCCACCAGCGTAGGAGGGACAGGGGGCCTCGAGCAGTACTTC CATSVGGTGGLEQYF
NA NA TRBJ1-2 TRBV2 TGTGCCAGCAGTGAAGCGCTTCTACAGACCTATGGCTACACCTTC CASSEALLQTYGYTF
once NA TRBJ1-4 TRBV5-1 TGCGCCAGCGCAAATCCGCCTCCGAGTGCAACTAATGAAAAACTGTTTTTT CASANPPPSATNEKLFF
once NA TRBJ1-1 TRBV6-5 TGTGCCAGCACCCCGAGACAGAACACTGAAGCTTTCTTT CASTPRQNTEAFF
NA NA TRBJ1-4 TRBV5-1 TGCGCCAGCAAAGTGGGGCCTACTAATGAAAAACTGTTTTTT CASKVGPTNEKLFF
NA TRBD1 TRBJ2-6 TRBV19 TGTGCCAGTAGTATATTCGGGACAGCGAACTCTGGGGCCAACGTCCTGACTTTC CASSIFGTANSGANVLTF
NA TRBD1 TRBJ2-6 TRBV6-6 TGTGCCAGCAGTCCTTGGACAGGGGGCGGCATTCGGGCCAACGTCCTGACTTTC CASSPWTGGGIRANVLTF
NA NA TRBJ1-2 TRBV2 TGTGCCAGCAATCGGGACATCTATGGCTACACCTTC CASNRDIYGYTF
NA TRBD1 TRBJ1-2 TRBV7-6 TGTGCCAGCAGCTACGGACAGGCCAGTGGCTACACCTTC CASSYGQASGYTF
few TRBD1 TRBJ1-1 TRBV5-1 TGCGCCAGCATTTCGACAGGGGGCTCGTACACTGAAGCTTTCTTT CASISTGGSYTEAFF
NA NA TRBJ1-6 TRBV19 TGTGCCAGTAGTAGCTGGCAGTTGAATTCACCCCTCCACTTT CASSSWQLNSPLHF
once TRBD2 TRBJ2-5 TRBV29-1 TGCAGCGTCGGACCGGGAGGCCAAGAGACCCAGTACTTC CSVGPGGQETQYF